This T cell receptor beta chain was recovered during a study of early T cells in non-severe SARS-CoV-2 infection. Across the study: With bulk RNA from unsorted whole blood as input, sequencing yielded unpaired chains. General observations from the study: Anti-spike CD8 responses were favored in VDJdb matching, and private and CD4 specificities were missed.

As to this clonotype: Antigen unknown.

TCRdb re-analysed the 5' RACE reads in MiXCR, keeping a single row per CDR3 protein. The table lists tens of thousands of distinct CDR3 sequences, 12% of them singletons. This sequence originates from an adult who was a healthcare worker with PCR-confirmed SARS-CoV-2 infection or an uninfected control (not recorded which). The specimen sequenced was whole blood.

The CDR3 is CASSPPNGFGEQYF. As DNA, the CDR3 is TGTGCCAGCTCACCACCCAACGGTTTTGGCGAGCAGTACTTC. The chain recombines TRBV18 with TRBJ2-7; unclear D gene. Trimming left V 0 bases short and J 6 bases short, with 12 bases between. Germline V gene data show CDR1 as KGHSH and CDR2 as LQKENI. The CDR3 is 14 amino acids.